The 20 T cell receptor beta chains below were found in one sample sequenced in a study of cytomegalovirus exposure and HLA in healthy donors. PCR amplification relied on 60 Vbeta primers (plus 13 Jbeta primers). Data came from immunoSEQ multiplex PCR; TCRdb stores just in-frame clones and leaves some out. The sample has under 200,000 clones, 65% to 85% seen once. Sequencing input: PBMCs. Receptors were obtained from a middle-aged woman in good health and CMV-seropositive.

This clone has a handful of counts. This rearrangement joins TRBV28 to TRBJ1-5, with D unresolved. Per germline, CDR1 MDHEN and CDR2 SYDVKM. This CDR3 contains 13 residues. V was shortened by 7 bases and J by 8 bases, with 15 bases between the two germline ends. The CDR3 DNA is TGTGCCAGCATCACAGCAGGAGGGAAGCCCCAGCATTTT. It translates to CASITAGGKPQHF.

The V and J genes are TRBV7-8 and TRBJ2-1, with 10 bases lining up with TRBD2. CDR1 and CDR2 from the germline V gene are SGHVS and FQNEAQ. This CDR3 has 17 residues. The ends lost 5 bases at V and 0 bases at J; junction bases unmatched: 7. CDR3 amino acids: CASSPKGLAVSYNEQFF. DNA for the CDR3: TGTGCCAGCAGCCCAAAAGGACTAGCGGTCTCCTACAATGAGCAGTTCTTC.

V gene TRBV4-3 combines with J gene TRBJ1-5; the D gene is possibly TRBD1 (5 bases). Germline CDR1 is LGHNA and CDR2 is YSLEER. V was cut by 8 bases and J by 2 bases, with 16 bases left in between. The CDR3 totals 15 residues. CDR3 sequence (DNA): TGCGCCAGCTCACCAACAGGCAGTCGCAATCAGCCCCAGCATTTT. It specifies CASSPTGSRNQPQHF.

The genes are TRBV4-3 and TRBJ2-1, with TRBD2 identical over 7 bases. The CDR3 runs 14 residues. From germline, CDR1 is LGHNA and CDR2 YSLEER. The trim removed 0 bases at V and 6 bases at J, leaving 2 bases unmatched. CDR3 in amino acids: CASSQDSSGNEQFF. CDR3 DNA sequence: TGCGCCAGCAGCCAAGATTCTAGCGGCAATGAGCAGTTCTTC.

In the case of this clone: Additional DNA sequences in this sample encode the identical CDR3. The V gene is TRBV6-5, the J gene TRBJ1-1; D is uncertain. Deletions cut 2 bases from V and 4 bases from J, with 8 bases between. This CDR3 is 13 amino acids long. The germline CDR1 and CDR2 sequences are MNHEY and SVGAGI. As DNA, the CDR3 is TGTGCCAGCAGTTACGGAGGGTCCACTGAAGCTTTCTTT. This sequence encodes CASSYGGSTEAFF.

The chain has TRBV12-2 and TRBJ2-2; TRBD1 is the table's D call, not checked against the DNA. TRBV12-2 is flagged as a pseudogene. The CDR3 runs 13 residues. The CDR3 sequence: CASRLAYKGELFF. CDR3 coding DNA: TGTGCAAGTCGCTTAGCGTACAAGGGGGAGCTGTTTTTT.

The chain joins TRBV7-2 to TRBJ2-7; 7 bases line up with TRBD2. Germline V gene sequence: CDR1 SGHTA, CDR2 FQGNSA. Unmatched junction bases numbered 15, after V lost 4 bases and J lost 6 bases. The CDR3 is 16 residues long. The CDR3 here is CASSSTTPGGRPEQYF. The CDR3 region has the DNA TGTGCCAGCAGCTCCACAACCCCGGGAGGAAGGCCCGAGCAGTACTTC.

This CDR3 is CASSLASPGGYTF. In nucleotides, the CDR3 is TGTGCCAGCAGCTTAGCTTCCCCGGGAGGCTACACCTTC. The chain links TRBV7-8 to TRBJ1-2; D gene uncertain. Germline V lookup: CDR1 SGHVS, CDR2 FQNEAQ. Trimming left V 0 bases short and J 8 bases short, with 10 bases between. This CDR3 contains 13 residues.

The gene calls are TRBV2 and TRBJ2-6, with 12 nucleotides matching TRBD1. Germline lookup yields CDR1 SNHLY and CDR2 FYNNEI. The CDR3 consists of 17 residues. V was pared by 7 bases and J by 4 bases, with 8 bases of the junction left unmatched. The CDR3 sequence is CASMPGQGAPGANVLTF. As DNA, the CDR3 is TGTGCCAGCATGCCGGGACAGGGGGCGCCCGGGGCCAACGTCCTGACTTTC.

In its sample, this clone was seen once. The V gene is TRBV7-8, the J gene TRBJ2-3, with 9 bases fitting TRBD2. The CDR3 is 14 amino acids. Germline V gives CDR1 SGHVS, CDR2 FQNEAQ. V shed 1 base, J shed 5 bases, and the junction held 1 base outside the gene matches. Here the CDR3 DNA reads TGTGCCAGCAGCTTAGGGCGGGGGGGAGATACGCAGTATTTT. Residues: CASSLGRGGDTQYF.

A word on this clone: The junction differs from germline at one of its ends, possibly a read error. The sample contains more than one DNA sequence encoding this CDR3. Written as DNA, the CDR3 is TGCGCCAGCAGCTTGGCAGAAGAGACCCAGTACTTC. Translating it yields CASSLAEETQYF. The chain carries TRBV5-8 and TRBJ2-5; no reliable D call. Germline values: CDR1 SGHTS, CDR2 YDEGEE. The CDR3 contains 12 residues.

The CDR3 DNA is TGTGCCAGCAGCATTGGACTAGCGGCGTACCAAGAGACCCAGTACTTC. Its translation: CASSIGLAAYQETQYF. The V gene is TRBV9, the J gene TRBJ2-5, with 10 bases matching TRBD2. Germline V gene lookup returns CDR1 SGDLS and CDR2 YYNGEE. The CDR3 loop spans 16 amino acids. Losses at the gene ends were 4 bases for V and 0 bases for J; bases not matched to a gene: 6.

The J gene is TRBJ2-1, the V gene TRBV6-5; D remains ambiguous. CDR1 is MNHEY and CDR2 is SVGAGI in the germline V gene. CDR3 size: 13 residues. Trimming left V 1 base short and J 10 bases short, with 11 bases between. The CDR3 protein is CASSYLDSWEQFF. The CDR3 DNA follows: TGTGCCAGCAGTTACTTAGATTCATGGGAGCAGTTCTTC.

The chain couples TRBV9 to TRBJ2-3, with D possibly being TRBD2 (6 bases). V was cut by 1 base and J by 3 bases, with 12 bases left in between. The CDR3 totals 15 residues. Germline V gene sequence: CDR1 SGDLS, CDR2 YYNGEE. The DNA for the CDR3 is TGTGCCAGCAGCGTAACTAGCAGCACTACAGATACGCAGTATTTT. This gives the protein CASSVTSSTTDTQYF.

This chain connects TRBV7-9 to TRBJ2-5; D unresolved. The V gene lost 1 base and the J gene lost 3 bases, with 9 bases spanning the gap. Germline loops: CDR1 SEHNR, CDR2 FQNEAQ (reference sequence). This CDR3 comprises 14 residues. The CDR3 DNA sequence: TGTGCCAGCAGCTTAGGAATAAGCAAAGAGACCCAGTACTTC. It yields the protein CASSLGISKETQYF.

This clone was seen more than once but under ten times. The J gene is TRBJ2-1, the V gene TRBV6-1, with D possibly TRBD1 on 5 matching bases. Germline assignment: CDR1 MNHNS and CDR2 SASEGT. This CDR3 has 12 amino acids. Trimming pared 6 bases from V and 5 bases from J, leaving 8 bases between. CDR3 amino acids: CASRTVDNEQFF. The CDR3 DNA follows: TGTGCCAGCAGGACAGTAGACAATGAGCAGTTCTTC.

This clone has a handful of counts. V is TRBV2 and J is TRBJ1-2; D may be TRBD1 (5 bases). The CDR3 consists of 14 residues. CDR1 and CDR2 from the germline V gene are SNHLY and FYNNEI. V was shortened by 2 bases and J by 4 bases, with 11 bases between the two germline ends. CDR3 sequence (DNA): TGTGCCAGCAGTGAAAGCACAGGTACCTATGGCTACACCTTC. This encodes CASSESTGTYGYTF.

The chain employs TRBV30 and TRBJ1-1, with a possible D match to TRBD1 (6 bases). The germline V gene has CDR1 GTSNPN and CDR2 SVGIG (reference sequence). Trimming stripped 4 bases from V and 1 base from J, with 13 bases between. There are 14 residues in the CDR3. The CDR3 bases are TGTGCCTGGACTGAGGACAGTAGGAACACTGAAGCTTTCTTT. Translation gives CAWTEDSRNTEAFF.

This clone was seen only once. This chain uses TRBV14 with TRBJ2-5, with 11 positions matching TRBD2. The V gene's germline CDR1 is SGHDN and CDR2 FVKESK. Losses at the gene ends were 1 base for V and 3 bases for J; bases not matched to a gene: 4. The CDR3 has 16 amino acids. CDR3 coding DNA: TGTGCCAGCAGCCAAGGGATAGCGGGAGGGGAAGAGACCCAGTACTTC. Encoded protein: CASSQGIAGGEETQYF.

V gene TRBV6-5 combines with J gene TRBJ2-5; 9 nucleotides match TRBD1. The J call is doubtful: the DNA matches TRBJ2-7 better. Germline CDR1 and CDR2: MNHEY and SVGAGI. The CDR3 extends over 15 amino acids. This CDR3 is CASSRLGTGSYEQYF. CDR3 bases: TGTGCCAGCAGTCGGCTTGGGACAGGGTCCTACGAGCAGTACTTC.